The 27 T cell receptor beta chains presented below share a single source sample, sequenced in a study of T cells after yellow fever vaccination. MiXCR, applied by TCRdb to the 5' RACE reads, yields one record per CDR3 protein. Among approximately 550,000 distinct CDR3 sequences, roughly 19% were seen once, and the ten largest hold more than 13%. Material: PBMCs, obtained 15 days after the yellow fever booster vaccination. All receptors come from a man aged 30-40 years who received the YFV17D yellow fever vaccine.

A few counts support this clonotype. The genes are TRBV29-1 and TRBJ2-7; maybe TRBD2 (6 bases). Looked up from germline, CDR1 is SQVTM and CDR2 is ANQGSEA. The CDR3 is made up of 14 amino acids. V gave up 6 bases and J gave up 7 bases, with 22 bases separating them. The CDR3 reads CSVRGLTGHLEQYF. The DNA of the CDR3 is TGCAGCGTGCGGGGACTTACGGGGCATCTAGAGCAGTACTTC.

This chain uses TRBV5-6 with TRBJ1-4; no clear D gene. The CDR3 contains 15 residues. V was pared by 4 bases and J by 4 bases, with 14 bases between. Germline CDR1 reads SGHDT; CDR2 reads YYEEEE. Written as DNA, the CDR3 is TGTGCCAGCAGCACCTCATCTGGCGGTAATGAAAAACTGTTTTTT. Protein product: CASSTSSGGNEKLFF.

The genes are TRBV15 and TRBJ2-7; TRBD1 might be the D (5 bases). The CDR3 is 14 residues long. Trimming removed 0 bases at V and 5 bases at J, with 11 bases between. From germline, CDR1 is LNHNV and CDR2 YYDKDF (reference sequence). Here the CDR3 DNA reads TGTGCCACCAGCAGAGACCTGACAGTCCACGAGCAGTACTTC. Translating it yields CATSRDLTVHEQYF. Full variable domain (remainder filled in from reference TRBV15 and TRBJ2-7): DAMVIQNPRYQVTQFGKPVTLSCSQTLNHNVMYWYQQKSSQAPKLLFHYYDKDFNNEADTPDNFQSRRPNTSFCFLDIRSPGLGDTAMYLCATSRDLTVHEQYFGPGTRLTVT.

V is TRBV28 and J is TRBJ2-2, with TRBD1 matching over 7 bases. Germline V CDR1 and CDR2: MDHEN, SYDVKM. This CDR3 region has 15 residues. V lost 6 bases, J lost 7 bases, and 11 bases stayed unmatched. For the CDR3, the DNA is TGTGCCAGCAGCGATACCGGGACAGATATCGGGGAGCTGTTTTTT. Protein product: CASSDTGTDIGELFF.

This clonotype was counted between two and nine times. V and J are TRBV7-9 and TRBJ2-7, with a possible D match to TRBD2 (6 bases). The V gene's germline CDR1 is SEHNR and CDR2 FQNEAQ (reference sequence). The CDR3 has 13 amino acids. The germline V and J ends were trimmed by 2 bases and 6 bases, with 11 bases remaining between them. CDR3 amino acids: CASSLTSSPEQYF. The DNA of the CDR3 is TGTGCCAGCAGCTTAACTAGCAGCCCCGAGCAGTACTTC.

At least ten counts were recorded for this clonotype. CDR3 sequence: CASSPSRHTRQYF. The CDR3, as DNA: TGTGCCAGCAGCCCCTCCCGACATACGAGGCAGTACTTC. V usage is TRBV7-9 and J usage is TRBJ2-7, with D hard to call. CDR3 size: 13 residues. Looked up from germline, CDR1 is SEHNR and CDR2 is FQNEAQ (reference sequence). V gave up 5 bases and J gave up 9 bases, with 17 bases separating them.

This clonotype was found a few times. The V and J genes are TRBV15 and TRBJ2-3; D is unclear. Germline V gene data show CDR1 as LNHNV and CDR2 as YYDKDF (reference sequence). The CDR3 has 13 residues. Trimming took 5 bases from V and 4 from J, leaving 10 bases between them. The CDR3, as DNA: TGTGCCACCAGCCGCCGGGTTCCAGATACGCAGTATTTT. It translates to CATSRRVPDTQYF.

V and J are TRBV12-3 or TRBV12-4 and TRBJ1-6; the D is unclear. Trimming shortened V by 1 base and J by 12 bases, and 19 bases separated the two germline ends. The CDR3 extends over 16 amino acids. The CDR3 reads CASSLGGPPIFEPLHF. CDR3 bases: TGTGCCAGCAGTTTAGGAGGGCCTCCTATATTTGAACCCCTCCACTTT.

This clonotype occurred a few times. The chain links TRBV5-1 to TRBJ2-7, with 7 bases fitting TRBD1. V lost 3 bases to trimming and J lost 7 bases; unmatched junction nucleotides: 4. There are 12 residues in the CDR3. Germline values: CDR1 SGHRS, CDR2 YFSETQ. The CDR3 here is CASSSNRGEQYF. The DNA of the CDR3 is TGCGCCAGCAGCTCAAACAGGGGTGAGCAGTACTTC.

The chain couples TRBV19 to TRBJ1-3; D unresolved. The V and J ends lost 4 bases and 0 bases respectively, with 10 bases between them. In germline, CDR1 is LNHDA, CDR2 SQIVND (reference sequence). There are 15 residues in the CDR3. DNA for the CDR3: TGTGCCAGTAGTAATACGGGCGGCTCTGGAAACACCATATATTTT. As protein: CASSNTGGSGNTIYF. Together with reference TRBV19 and TRBJ1-3, the CDR3 gives the full variable domain: DGGITQSPKYLFRKEGQNVTLSCEQNLNHDAMYWYRQDPGQGLRLIYYSQIVNDFQKGDIAEGYSVSREKKESFPLTVTSAQKNPTAFYLCASSNTGGSGNTIYFGEGSWLTVV.

This clonotype has only a few counts. The chain couples TRBV15 to TRBJ2-2; TRBD2 agrees at 11 bases. The CDR3 loop spans 17 amino acids. V trimming: 3 bases; J trimming: 1 base; junction bases outside the gene matches: 4. Germline CDR1 is LNHNV and CDR2 is YYDKDF (reference sequence). This chain's CDR3 is CATSRGLAVLNTGELFF. The CDR3 nucleotides are TGTGCCACCAGCAGGGGACTAGCGGTTTTGAACACCGGGGAGCTGTTTTTT.

In this sample, this clonotype turned up a few times. This chain uses TRBV7-2 with TRBJ1-5; TRBD1 aligns across 8 bases. This CDR3 region has 16 residues. Germline CDR1 SGHTA, CDR2 FQGNSA. J was trimmed by 6 bases and V by 1 base; bases with no gene match: 8. CDR3 residues: CASSLVGTGFSQPQHF. CDR3 nucleotide sequence: TGTGCCAGCAGCTTAGTAGGGACAGGCTTTTCTCAGCCCCAGCATTTT.

Only a few counts were recorded for this clonotype. The V gene is TRBV7-2, the J gene TRBJ2-7; unclear D gene. CDR3 length: 14 residues. The V end lost 7 bases, the J end lost 4 bases, and 17 bases lay between the germline ends. Germline V gene sequence: CDR1 SGHTA, CDR2 FQGNSA. The CDR3 loop is CASIPSVGPYEQYF. In DNA, the CDR3 is TGTGCCAGCATCCCGTCGGTAGGGCCTTACGAGCAGTACTTC.

This clonotype occurred a few times. The chain has TRBV29-1 and TRBJ2-1; TRBD2 might be the D (6 bases). This CDR3 has 14 amino acids. CDR1 and CDR2 (germline): SQVTM, ANQGSEA. Trimming shortened V by 5 bases and J by 5 bases, and 16 bases separated the two germline ends. DNA for the CDR3: TGCAGCGTTCGGGACTCTGGGCGGGACAATGAGCAGTTCTTC. The encoded protein is CSVRDSGRDNEQFF.

The chain recombines TRBV5-4 with TRBJ2-2; no clear D gene. Germline CDR1 SGHNT, CDR2 YYREEE (reference sequence). Trimming cost V 4 bases and J 7 bases, with 17 bases left between them. CDR3 size: 15 residues. The CDR3 bases are TGTGCCAGCAGCGCCGGGCAGGAAATTCGCGGGGAGCTGTTTTTT. Protein product: CASSAGQEIRGELFF.

In its sample, this clonotype was seen many times. A read error may produce the germline difference seen at one junction end. The J gene is TRBJ2-1, the V gene TRBV20-1; D is unclear. Germline V CDR1 and CDR2: DFQATT, SNEGSKA (reference sequence). The CDR3 extends over 14 amino acids. This chain's CDR3 is CSAGDGSTYNEQFF. The CDR3 coding sequence is TGCAGTGCTGGAGATGGTTCGACCTACAATGAGCAGTTCTTC.

This clonotype was seen more than once but under ten times. The J gene is TRBJ1-5, the V gene TRBV20-1; D not resolved. CDR1 and CDR2 from the germline V gene are DFQATT and SNEGSKA (reference sequence). Trimming cost V 4 bases and J 2 bases, with 12 bases left between them. The CDR3 is made up of 14 amino acids. In nucleotides, the CDR3 is TGCAGTGCTACCCGCGACGTTCGCAATCAGCCCCAGCATTTT. It yields the protein CSATRDVRNQPQHF.

The gene calls are TRBV29-1 and TRBJ1-1; no reliable D call. V lost 5 bases and J lost 1, with 8 bases in between. Germline values: CDR1 SQVTM, CDR2 ANQGSEA. The CDR3 contains 12 residues. The CDR3 reads CSVYPGNTEAFF. The CDR3 DNA sequence: TGCAGCGTTTACCCCGGGAACACTGAAGCTTTCTTT.

This clonotype appeared a few times. The genes are TRBV6-5 and TRBJ1-6, with TRBD1 matching 8 bases. CDR1 is MNHEY and CDR2 is SVGAGI in the germline V gene. The CDR3 has 18 residues. The V segment lost 0 bases and the J segment 7 bases; nucleotides outside the gene matches: 11. CDR3 coding DNA: TGTGCCAGCAGTTACTCGCCTCTTCAGGGGGCGCGAAATTCACCCCTCCACTTT. It is translated as CASSYSPLQGARNSPLHF.

The rearrangement uses TRBV7-2 and TRBJ2-4, with D unresolved. Between the trimmed V and J ends, which lost 2 bases and 7 bases, there was a span of 3 bases. Per germline, CDR1 SGHTA and CDR2 FQGNSA. The CDR3 has 11 residues. DNA for the CDR3: TGTGCCAGCAGCTTAAACAACATTCAGTACTTC. Amino acid sequence: CASSLNNIQYF.

This clonotype came up a few times. The gene calls are TRBV24-1 and TRBJ2-1; D is possibly TRBD1 (5 bases). Trimming removed 4 bases at V and 9 bases at J, with 9 bases between. This CDR3 spans 12 amino acids. Germline lookup yields CDR1 KGHDR and CDR2 SFDVKD. CDR3 DNA: TGTGCCACCAGTGACTCAGGGATTGAGCAGTTCTTC. Translated, it gives CATSDSGIEQFF.

The V and J genes are TRBV7-6 and TRBJ2-3, with 8 bases aligning to TRBD2. This CDR3 contains 16 residues. The V segment lost 1 base and the J segment 4 bases; nucleotides outside the gene matches: 7. Germline V gene data show CDR1 as SGHVS and CDR2 as FNYEAQ. The DNA for the CDR3 is TGTGCCAGCAGCTTAGGAGTCGGGACTAGATCAGATACGCAGTATTTT. Protein: CASSLGVGTRSDTQYF.

The V gene is TRBV7-2, the J gene TRBJ1-1; D ambiguous. The V gene lost 6 bases and the J gene lost 0 bases, with 26 bases spanning the gap. The CDR3 has 19 residues. The V gene's germline CDR1 is SGHTA and CDR2 FQGNSA. CDR3 in amino acids: CASRPPYDGKRSMNTEAFF. The CDR3, as DNA: TGTGCCAGCAGGCCCCCATATGACGGAAAGAGGTCAATGAACACTGAAGCTTTCTTT.

The chain employs TRBV12-3 or TRBV12-4 and TRBJ2-7, with TRBD2 matching over 10 bases. V dropped 4 bases and J dropped 0; count of bases not matched to a gene: 3. The CDR3 extends over 15 amino acids. CDR3 amino acids: CASSWTSGPSYEQYF. DNA of the CDR3: TGTGCCAGCAGTTGGACTAGCGGCCCCTCCTACGAGCAGTACTTC.

This clonotype was found a few times. The chain links TRBV28 to TRBJ1-5; 7 bases fit TRBD1. CDR3 length equals 14 residues. Germline V gene data show CDR1 as MDHEN and CDR2 as SYDVKM. CDR3 region: CATRGGWSNQPQHF. The CDR3 region has the DNA TGTGCAACCAGGGGGGGCTGGAGCAATCAGCCCCAGCATTTT.

The V and J genes are TRBV18 and TRBJ1-1; D perhaps matches TRBD1 (5 bases). The V end was cut by 0 bases, the J end by 0 bases, with 14 bases between. The CDR3 runs to 17 residues. Germline values: CDR1 KGHSH, CDR2 LQKENI. The DNA of the CDR3 is TGTGCCAGCTCACCACCGTTGGGACGGATCATGAACACTGAAGCTTTCTTT. The encoded protein is CASSPPLGRIMNTEAFF.

This clonotype was seen repeatedly, ten times or more. The genes are TRBV20-1 and TRBJ2-2; perhaps TRBD1 as D (5 bases). V shed 2 bases and J shed 1 base, with 8 bases lying between them. The CDR3 covers 14 residues. Germline CDR1 and CDR2: DFQATT and SNEGSKA (reference sequence). The CDR3 loop is CSARPGQNTGELFF. The CDR3 DNA follows: TGCAGTGCTAGACCAGGACAGAACACCGGGGAGCTGTTTTTT.